The clone carrying this T cell receptor (beta chain) was seen a single time. The data originate from a study of cytomegalovirus exposure and HLA in healthy donors. Looked up from germline, CDR1 is SEHNR and CDR2 is FQNEAQ (reference sequence). The junction had 13 bases not matched to a gene; V was cut back by 7 bases and J by 4 bases. This CDR3 has 17 amino acids. This PCR relied on a set of 60 Vbeta primers and 13 Jbeta primers. Profiling relied on immunoSEQ multiplex PCR, and the TCRdb table lists in-frame clones only, not all of them. This sample carries some 130,000 clones, about 79% of them seen once, and the ten largest clones take 2% to 2.5%.

This clonotype was obtained from a young man in good health and CMV-seronegative. The specimen sequenced was PBMCs. J is TRBJ2-1 and V is TRBV7-9; 10 bases align to TRBD2. CDR3 residues: CASIKVGPAGGYNEQFF. The CDR3 coding sequence is TGTGCCAGCATCAAAGTAGGCCCAGCGGGAGGGTACAATGAGCAGTTCTTC. The full variable domain, its missing parts supplied by reference TRBV7-9 and TRBJ2-1, is DTGVSQNPRHKITKRGQNVTFRCDPISEHNRLYWYRQTLGQGPEFLTYFQNEAQLEKSRLLSDRFSAERPKGSFSTLEIQRTEQGDSAMYLCASIKVGPAGGYNEQFFGPGTRLTVL.